This paragraph covers one TCR beta chain sequence. Its antigen remains unidentified. The record originates from a study of a mutant IDH1 vaccine in newly diagnosed glioma. The overall study: Vaccines were begun 4-6 weeks after radiotherapy alone, or with temozolomide cycles. Previous care, which was radiotherapy, temozolomide, or both, most often involved both.

The repertoire was sequenced with immunoSEQ multiplex PCR; TCRdb's copy has only in-frame clones and lacks some. Here the sample spans about 68,000 clones, less than 90% being singletons. The time point: week 35, safety follow-up. In every dose of vaccine, 300 ug of mutant IDH1 20-mer peptide was given alongside topical imiquimod. Scheduled for weeks 1, 3, 5, 7, 11, 15, 19 and 23, eight vaccinations were given to patients. J gave up 7 bases and V 7 bases, and 11 bases lay outside the gene matches. The CDR3 runs to 13 residues. Germline V gene data show CDR1 as GTSNPN and CDR2 as SVGIG (reference sequence).

Here the sequenced sample was PBMCs, taken from a glioma patient whose treatment included an IDH1 peptide vaccine. V and J are TRBV30 and TRBJ2-7; 9 positions match TRBD1. This sequence originates from a man younger than 30 with glioma. CDR3 residues: CASTGTGRLEQYF. CDR3 bases: TGTGCCTCGACCGGGACAGGGCGACTAGAGCAGTACTTC.